The entry that follows covers one TCR beta chain sequence. J gave up 5 bases and V 6 bases, and 2 bases lay outside the gene matches. The CDR3 is made up of 13 amino acids. Germline assignment: CDR1 MNHEY and CDR2 SVGAGI. This entry is derived from a study of blood T cell repertoires in COVID-19. The wider study: There were acute and convalescent COVID-19 samples, and they came from the United States, Italy and Spain.

The authors' processing: Reference gene primer amplification yielded estimated nucleated cell counts. Only in-frame clones appear in the TCRdb table, and some are missing; sequencing was by immunoSEQ multiplex PCR. That table gives V, J and clone size, and the DNA gave D and trimming. The sample shows over 45,000 clones, 85% to 90% of them seen only once. The clonotype originates from a man aged 55 to 70 with active COVID-19. The V and J genes are TRBV6-5 and TRBJ2-5; TRBD2 matches 11 bases. Specimen: peripheral blood. This CDR3 reads CASRASGGETQYF. Here the CDR3 DNA reads TGTGCCAGCAGGGCTAGCGGGGGGGAGACCCAGTACTTC.